This is a list of T cell receptor beta chains from one sample in a study of blood T cell repertoires in COVID-19. This table comes from immunoSEQ multiplex PCR, and its TCRdb copy is limited to in-frame clones, with some not included. The profile shows approximately 83,000 clones, roughly 80% of them singletons. The specimen was peripheral blood. These receptor sequences come from a man in his fifties or sixties with acute or convalescent COVID-19. Each CDR3 is given with its conserved first and last residue.

CDR3 protein,V gene,J gene
CASSSGTSWDTDTQYF,TRBV6-5,TRBJ2-3
CASSVADQVNYGYTF,TRBV9,TRBJ1-2
CASSLAARTEAFF,TRBV7-9,TRBJ1-1
CASSYSMTDSYTEAFF,TRBV6-2/TRBV6-3,TRBJ1-1
CASSLWGQGSGANVLTF,TRBV28,TRBJ2-6
CASSLGLRVGYGYTF,TRBV7-2,TRBJ1-2
CAIKDGGSTEAFF,TRBV10-3,TRBJ1-1
CATGEGGASKNIQYF,TRBV24-1,TRBJ2-4
CASSSWTGGTEAFF,TRBV6-5,TRBJ1-1
CASSQEGQANSPLHF,TRBV3-1/TRBV3-2,TRBJ1-6
CASSAYRAPNEKLFF,TRBV7-3,TRBJ1-4
CASSDIERVNTEAFF,TRBV7-8,TRBJ1-1
CASSPLTGGNSPLHF,TRBV3-1/TRBV3-2,TRBJ1-6
CASIRGVQSGEQYF,TRBV2,TRBJ2-7
CASSLAPPAGALYEQYF,TRBV7-8,TRBJ2-7
CASSQTSVTYEQYF,TRBV3-1/TRBV3-2,TRBJ2-7
CASSRPGQGVNEAFF,TRBV19,TRBJ1-1
CASSPNLQDSPLHF,TRBV7-9,TRBJ1-6
CASSPPTGYEQYF,TRBV18,TRBJ2-7
CASSLGSGGGSNQPQHF,TRBV5-6,TRBJ1-5
CASSLEMSLNTEAFF,TRBV5-1,TRBJ1-1
CASSITDSNQPQHF,TRBV18,TRBJ1-5
CAISEYSYEQYF,TRBV10-3,TRBJ2-7
CASSYDRGDSPLHF,TRBV27,TRBJ1-6
CASSYRQGPGEQYF,TRBV7-2,TRBJ2-7
CASNSGGLSGANVLTF,TRBV28,TRBJ2-6
CASSLAGASRAQFF,TRBV6-5,TRBJ2-1
CASSWTATGNTIYF,TRBV7-2,TRBJ1-3
CASSEGQGTDTQYF,TRBV6-1,TRBJ2-3
CASSQTGGTNEKLFF,TRBV28,TRBJ1-4
CASNTGGQGDNEQFF,TRBV4-1,TRBJ2-1
CASSLARADTQYF,TRBV7-2,TRBJ2-3
CASSEAGHNNSPLHF,TRBV6-1,TRBJ1-6
CASSEGLAVNEQFF,TRBV2,TRBJ2-1
CASSQTQGLRNSPLHF,TRBV3-1/TRBV3-2,TRBJ1-6
CATSDPKANDRVQETQYF,TRBV24-1,TRBJ2-5
CASSLGLAGGHNEQFF,TRBV11-2,TRBJ2-1
CASSPRTTDTQYF,TRBV5-6,TRBJ2-3
CASSLSYLSGGPQETQYF,TRBV4-3,TRBJ2-5
CASSRTATSYEQYF,TRBV6-5,TRBJ2-7
CASRGSGGVNTGELFF,TRBV11-1,TRBJ2-2
CASSPSRDNSGNTIYF,TRBV18,TRBJ1-3
CASSLAGNYYEQYF,TRBV27,TRBJ2-7
CASSQGTRAYEQYF,TRBV7-2,TRBJ2-7
CASERLAGGFSYEQYF,TRBV7-9,TRBJ2-7
CASSLDGWGVAHEQYF,TRBV5-6,TRBJ2-7
CSVTLAGKNIQYF,TRBV29-1,TRBJ2-4
CASSPTSGMYIQYF,TRBV27,TRBJ2-4
CASSRRGGGYEQYF,TRBV3-1/TRBV3-2,TRBJ2-7
CASSVQGAGEKLFF,TRBV5-4,TRBJ1-4
CASTTNTGELFF,TRBV3-1/TRBV3-2,TRBJ2-2
CASSQATGWNSPLHF,TRBV14,TRBJ1-6
CASSLVASGIGTDTQYF,TRBV5-1,TRBJ2-3
CASSEASGRQPQHF,TRBV2,TRBJ1-5
CSASQWAEGNEQYF,TRBV20-1,TRBJ2-7